This T cell receptor beta chain came from a study of blood T cell repertoires in COVID-19. Study information: Acute and convalescent COVID-19 specimens originated in the United States, Italy and Spain. Sources were T cells, B-cell-depleted T cells, or PBMCs; the material itself was cDNA or gDNA.

V lost 4 bases, J lost 0 bases, and 15 bases lay in between. The CDR3 is 16 amino acids. Germline CDR1 and CDR2: SGHNT and YYREEE (reference sequence). Original handling: Reference gene primer amplification yielded estimated nucleated cell counts. TCRdb's table, derived via immunoSEQ multiplex PCR, lists solely in-frame clones and lacks some. V, J and clone size were drawn from that table, and D and trimming were deduced from the DNA. The top ten clones hold 12% to 15% of a sample with 150,000 or so clones, approximately 82% of them seen once. The source material was peripheral blood. The chain couples TRBV5-4 to TRBJ2-3; possibly TRBD2 for D (6 bases). This TCR derives from a human donor with acute or convalescent COVID-19. The donor label of this sample is uncertain. The CDR3 DNA reads TGTGCCAGCAGCCCGGGGGTGGGGAAGAGCACAGATACGCAGTATTTT. It encodes CASSPGVGKSTDTQYF.